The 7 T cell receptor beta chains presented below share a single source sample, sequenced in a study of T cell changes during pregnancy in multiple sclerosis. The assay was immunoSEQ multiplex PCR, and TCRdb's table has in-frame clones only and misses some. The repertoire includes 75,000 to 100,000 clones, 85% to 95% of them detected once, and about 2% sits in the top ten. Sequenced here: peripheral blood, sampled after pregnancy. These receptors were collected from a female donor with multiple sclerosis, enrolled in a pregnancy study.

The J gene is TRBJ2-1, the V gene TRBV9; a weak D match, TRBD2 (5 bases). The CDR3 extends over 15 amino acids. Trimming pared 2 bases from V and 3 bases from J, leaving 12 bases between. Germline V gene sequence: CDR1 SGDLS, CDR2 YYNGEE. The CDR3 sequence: CASSVGRHNYNEQFF. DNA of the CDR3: TGTGCCAGCAGCGTGGGGAGACACAACTACAATGAGCAGTTCTTC. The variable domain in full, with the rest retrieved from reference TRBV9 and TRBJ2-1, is DSGVTQTPKHLITATGQRVTLRCSPRSGDLSVYWYQQSLDQGLQFLIQYYNGEERAKGNILERFSAQQFPDLHSELNLSSLELGDSALYFCASSVGRHNYNEQFFGPGTRLTVL.

The CDR3 sequence: CASRDSQNTEAFF. In DNA, the CDR3 is TGTGCCAGCAGGGACAGCCAGAACACTGAAGCTTTCTTT. The chain couples TRBV6-1 to TRBJ1-1; TRBD1 is a possible D gene (6 bases). The CDR3 contains 13 residues. V lost 6 bases and J 1 base, leaving 9 bases between the germline ends. CDR1 is MNHNS and CDR2 is SASEGT in the germline V gene.

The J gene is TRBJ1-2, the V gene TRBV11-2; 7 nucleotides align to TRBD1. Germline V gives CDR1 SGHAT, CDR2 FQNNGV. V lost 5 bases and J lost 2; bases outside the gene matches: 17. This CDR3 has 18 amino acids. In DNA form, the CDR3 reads TGTGCCAGCAGCACCCTAAGACAGGGCCCCCGTGAGAACTATGGCTACACCTTC. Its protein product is CASSTLRQGPRENYGYTF. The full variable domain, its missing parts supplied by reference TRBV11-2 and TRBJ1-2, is EAGVAQSPRYKIIEKRQSVAFWCNPISGHATLYWYQQILGQGPKLLIQFQNNGVVDDSQLPKDRFSAERLKGVDSTLKIQPAKLEDSAVYLCASSTLRQGPRENYGYTFGSGTRLTVV.

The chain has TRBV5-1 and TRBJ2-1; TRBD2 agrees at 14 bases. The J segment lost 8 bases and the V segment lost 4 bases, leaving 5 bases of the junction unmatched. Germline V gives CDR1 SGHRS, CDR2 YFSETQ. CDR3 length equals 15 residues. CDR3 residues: CASSPGLAGVDEQFF. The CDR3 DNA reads TGCGCCAGCAGCCCGGGACTAGCGGGAGTGGATGAGCAGTTCTTC.

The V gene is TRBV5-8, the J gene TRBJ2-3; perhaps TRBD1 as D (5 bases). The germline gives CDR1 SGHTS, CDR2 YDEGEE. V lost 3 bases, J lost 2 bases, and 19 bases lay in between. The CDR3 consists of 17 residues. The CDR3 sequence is CASSSLGRQGITDTQYF. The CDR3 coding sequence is TGTGCCAGCAGCTCGCTGGGTAGGCAGGGAATCACAGATACGCAGTATTTT.

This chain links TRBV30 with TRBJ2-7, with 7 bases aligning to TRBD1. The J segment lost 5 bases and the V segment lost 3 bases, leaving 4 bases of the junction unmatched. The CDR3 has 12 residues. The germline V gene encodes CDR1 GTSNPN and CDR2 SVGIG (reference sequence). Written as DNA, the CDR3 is TGTGCCTGGAGGACAGGGCCTCACGAGCAGTACTTC. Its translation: CAWRTGPHEQYF.

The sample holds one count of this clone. The DNA of the CDR3 is TGTGCCAGCTTCCAGGGACAGGGCAACTATGGCTACACCTTC. It yields the protein CASFQGQGNYGYTF. The genes are TRBV28 and TRBJ1-2; 9 nucleotides agree with TRBD1. V lost 8 bases and J lost 2; bases outside the gene matches: 6. In germline, CDR1 is MDHEN, CDR2 SYDVKM. The CDR3 length is 14 residues.